This entry describes one TCR beta chain. The sample comes from a study of cytomegalovirus exposure and HLA in healthy donors. Trimming cost V 7 bases and J 1 base, with 11 bases left between them. This CDR3 region has 13 residues. Germline V gene lookup returns CDR1 ENHRY and CDR2 SYGVKD. PCR primers comprised 60 Vbeta and 13 Jbeta primers. The protocol was immunoSEQ multiplex PCR, while the TCRdb copy is restricted to in-frame clones and leaves out a portion. This sample carries some 110,000 clones, around three quarters of them seen once, and the ten largest clones take approximately 3%. The sample taken for sequencing was PBMCs. This TCR came from a woman aged 18-29 years in good health and CMV-seropositive. V and J are TRBV10-3 and TRBJ2-7; possibly TRBD2 for D (5 bases). Written as DNA, the CDR3 is TGTGCCATCAACGAGGGCCTTTCCTACGAGCAGTACTTC. Its protein product is CAINEGLSYEQYF.